This T cell receptor beta chain came from a study of T cell responses to AZD1222 COVID-19 vaccine. V shed 10 bases and J 6 bases; nucleotides not matched to a gene: 6. Germline CDR1 SNHLY, CDR2 FYNNEI. This CDR3 spans 13 amino acids. TCRdb's table, derived via immunoSEQ multiplex PCR, lists solely in-frame clones and lacks some. In the table there are about 150,000 clones, roughly 91% of which are singletons. The chain has TRBV2 and TRBJ1-5, with TRBD1 matching over 10 bases. This TCR was recovered from an adult who received the AZD1222 COVID-19 vaccine. Sequencing was performed on peripheral blood, taken 28 days after the second AZD1222 dose. The CDR3 region is CATGQGISQPQHF. In DNA form, the CDR3 reads TGTGCCACGGGACAGGGGATTAGTCAGCCCCAGCATTTT.